These 3 T cell receptor beta chains were all obtained from the same sample, sequenced in a study of human T cells and chemical hapten exposure. TCRdb passed the RACE reads through MiXCR, listing each CDR3 protein once. Of around 120,000 distinct CDR3 sequences in the sample, about 13% were seen once. Described time point: pre-sensitization, week 0. The treatment is: therapeutic diphenylcyclopropenone sensitization with weekly scalp DPC. Sequenced here: whole blood, sampled in connection with sensitization to the hapten diphenylcyclopropenone (DPC). The receptor set was obtained from a woman aged 18-29 years with alopecia areata. Some clones in this sample may be carry-over from other donors' samples.

This clonotype has only a few counts. The chain couples TRBV7-6 to TRBJ2-3; D is perhaps TRBD1 (6 bases). V lost 5 bases to trimming and J lost 3 bases, with 21 bases between them. CDR1 SGHVS and CDR2 FNYEAQ come from the germline V gene. There are 17 residues in the CDR3. The CDR3: CASSPPLSRGITDTQYF. The CDR3 DNA reads as TGTGCCAGCAGCCCGCCTCTGAGCAGGGGAATAACAGATACGCAGTATTTT. The full variable domain, its missing parts supplied by reference TRBV7-6 and TRBJ2-3, is GAGVSQSPRYKVTKRGQDVALRCDPISGHVSLYWYRQALGQGPEFLTYFNYEAQQDKSGLPNDRFSAERPEGSISTLTIQRTEQRDSAMYRCASSPPLSRGITDTQYFGPGTRLTVL.

This clonotype was observed many times. The chain employs TRBV9 and TRBJ2-3, with 14 positions matching TRBD2. V lost 5 bases and J lost 1; bases outside the gene matches: 9. This CDR3 comprises 18 residues. From germline, CDR1 is SGDLS and CDR2 YYNGEE. The CDR3 bases are TGTGCCAGCAGAGGCGGACTAGCGGGGGGCGGACGCACAGATACGCAGTATTTT. Amino acid sequence: CASRGGLAGGGRTDTQYF.

The V and J genes are TRBV4-3 and TRBJ2-3; D unresolved. Germline CDR1 reads LGHNA; CDR2 reads YSLEER. V shed 1 base and J shed 2 bases, with 13 bases lying between them. The CDR3 spans 16 residues. The CDR3 sequence is CASSQGPNPLTDTQYF. Written as DNA, the CDR3 is TGCGCCAGCAGCCAAGGACCCAATCCCCTCACAGATACGCAGTATTTT.